What follows are 7 T cell receptor beta chains derived from one specimen sequenced in a study of PD-L1 blockade in urothelial cancer. Time point given: peripheral blood 6 weeks after treatment start. Generated by immunoSEQ multiplex PCR, the TCRdb table keeps only in-frame clones and is missing some. The sample shows 100,000 to 150,000 clones, roughly 83% of them seen only once. The source material was PBMCs, sampled around atezolizumab (anti-PD-L1) treatment. All receptors come from a man aged 45-60 years with urothelial cancer.

The chain recombines TRBV30 with TRBJ1-1; perhaps TRBD1 as D (6 bases). CDR3 length: 13 residues. Trimming shortened V by 4 bases and J by 0 bases, and 9 bases separated the two germline ends. CDR1 is GTSNPN, CDR2 SVGIG, per germline (reference sequence). CDR3 region: CAWIGQMNTEAFF. The CDR3 DNA is TGTGCCTGGATTGGACAGATGAACACTGAAGCTTTCTTT.

This chain connects TRBV5-1 to TRBJ2-7; 10 bases match TRBD2. The CDR3 totals 15 residues. After removal of 4 bases from V and 2 bases from J, the junction contained 6 bases not matched to a gene. In germline, CDR1 is SGHRS, CDR2 YFSETQ. The CDR3 DNA reads TGCGCCAGCAGCGATAGCGGGAGGCCCCCCTACGAGCAGTACTTC. Protein product: CASSDSGRPPYEQYF.

A remark on this clone: Other DNA sequences in this sample translate to the same CDR3. CDR3 bases: TGTGCCTGGAGTGTAGTCAGGGCCAATGAAAAACTGTTTTTT. It yields the protein CAWSVVRANEKLFF. The chain combines TRBV30 with TRBJ1-4, with a possible D match to TRBD1 (5 bases). The CDR3 runs to 14 residues. V lost 0 bases and J lost 5, with 10 bases in between. The germline V gene has CDR1 GTSNPN and CDR2 SVGIG (reference sequence).

This chain links TRBV5-1 with TRBJ1-2; TRBD1 is a possible D gene (6 bases). Trimming took off 1 base at V and 7 bases at J, with 14 bases between the two ends. CDR3 length: 14 residues. Germline V gives CDR1 SGHRS, CDR2 YFSETQ. Here the CDR3 DNA reads TGCGCCAGCAGCTTGCGGCCAGGGGCGGGTGGCTACACCTTC. This gives the protein CASSLRPGAGGYTF.

The chain carries TRBV6-5 and TRBJ2-7, with 11 bases lining up with TRBD2. The ends lost 5 bases at V and 4 bases at J; junction bases unmatched: 4. The CDR3 consists of 14 residues. Germline V gene lookup returns CDR1 MNHEY and CDR2 SVGAGI. The CDR3 sequence is CASSRSSGRYEQYF. The CDR3 nucleotides read TGTGCCAGCAGTAGGTCTAGCGGGAGGTACGAGCAGTACTTC.

This clone was picked up one time. The V call is TRBV7-3, the J call TRBJ2-1; TRBD2 matches 9 bases. CDR3 length: 17 amino acids. V gave up 4 bases and J gave up 0 bases; unmatched junction bases: 7. The germline V gene has CDR1 SGHTA and CDR2 FQGTGA. CDR3 loop: CASSYLSGSPSYNEQFF. As DNA, the CDR3 is TGTGCCAGCAGCTATCTTAGCGGGAGTCCCTCCTACAATGAGCAGTTCTTC. Variable domain in full (rest from reference TRBV7-3 and TRBJ2-1): GAGVSQTPSNKVTEKGKYVELRCDPISGHTALYWYRQSLGQGPEFLIYFQGTGAADDSGLPNDRFFAVRPEGSVSTLKIQRTERGDSAVYLCASSYLSGSPSYNEQFFGPGTRLTVL.

The chain uses TRBV13 and TRBJ2-3; D might be TRBD2 (6 bases). Germline loops: CDR1 PRHDT, CDR2 FYEKMQ (reference sequence). V lost 5 bases and J lost 1, with 13 bases in between. The CDR3 length is 15 residues. The CDR3 DNA follows: TGTGCCAGCAGCCCCGGATTAGCGGGCACAGATACGCAGTATTTT. Amino acid sequence: CASSPGLAGTDTQYF.